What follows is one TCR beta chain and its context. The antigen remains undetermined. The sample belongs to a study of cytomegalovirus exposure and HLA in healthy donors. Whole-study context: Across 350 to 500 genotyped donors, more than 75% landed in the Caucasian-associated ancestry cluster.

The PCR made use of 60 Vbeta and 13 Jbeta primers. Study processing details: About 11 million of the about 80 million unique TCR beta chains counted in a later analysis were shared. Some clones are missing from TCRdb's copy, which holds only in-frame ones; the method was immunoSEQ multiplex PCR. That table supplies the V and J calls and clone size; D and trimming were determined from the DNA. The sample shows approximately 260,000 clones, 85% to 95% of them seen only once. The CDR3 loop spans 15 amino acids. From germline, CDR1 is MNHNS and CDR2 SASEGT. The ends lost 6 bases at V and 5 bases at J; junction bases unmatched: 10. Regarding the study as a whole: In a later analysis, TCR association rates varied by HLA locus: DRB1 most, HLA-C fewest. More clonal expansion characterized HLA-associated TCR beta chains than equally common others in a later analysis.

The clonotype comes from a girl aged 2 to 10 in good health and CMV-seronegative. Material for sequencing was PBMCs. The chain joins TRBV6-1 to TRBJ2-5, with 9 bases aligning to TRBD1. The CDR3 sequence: CASRNLQGASETQYF. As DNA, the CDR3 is TGTGCCAGCAGGAACTTACAGGGGGCGTCGGAGACCCAGTACTTC.